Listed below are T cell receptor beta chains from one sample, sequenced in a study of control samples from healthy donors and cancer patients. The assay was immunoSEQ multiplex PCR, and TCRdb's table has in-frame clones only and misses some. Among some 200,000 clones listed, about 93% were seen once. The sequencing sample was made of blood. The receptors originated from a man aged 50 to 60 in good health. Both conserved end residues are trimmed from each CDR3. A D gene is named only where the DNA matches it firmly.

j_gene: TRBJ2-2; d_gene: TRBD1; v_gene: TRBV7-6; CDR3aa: ASSLGRTGTNTGELF
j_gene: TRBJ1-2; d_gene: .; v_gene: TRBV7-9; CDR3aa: ASSLTPGGGYT
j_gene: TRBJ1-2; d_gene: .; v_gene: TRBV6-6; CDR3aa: ASTYGEYGYT
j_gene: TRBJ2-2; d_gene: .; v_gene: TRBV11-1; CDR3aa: ASSFPGPGELF
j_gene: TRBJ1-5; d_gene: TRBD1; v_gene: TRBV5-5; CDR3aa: ASSLQGAGGQPQH
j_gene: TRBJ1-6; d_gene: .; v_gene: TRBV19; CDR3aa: ASSPRQANSPLH
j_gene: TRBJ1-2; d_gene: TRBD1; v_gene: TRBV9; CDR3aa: ASSRTGRYT
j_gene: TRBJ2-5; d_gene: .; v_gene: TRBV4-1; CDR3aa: ASSQEGAQETQY
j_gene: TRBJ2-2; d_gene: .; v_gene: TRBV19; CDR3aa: ASSQIRGGELF
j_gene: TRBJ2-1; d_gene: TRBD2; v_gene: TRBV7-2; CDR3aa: ASRPGTSTGHEQF
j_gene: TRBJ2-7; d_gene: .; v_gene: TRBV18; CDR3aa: ASSGTSGGNEQY
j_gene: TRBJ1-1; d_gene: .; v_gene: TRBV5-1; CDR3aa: ASRAELNTEAF
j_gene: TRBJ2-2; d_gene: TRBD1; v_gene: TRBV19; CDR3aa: ASSITGGPGELF
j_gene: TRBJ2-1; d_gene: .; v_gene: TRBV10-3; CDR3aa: AITEAIGRGSTEQF
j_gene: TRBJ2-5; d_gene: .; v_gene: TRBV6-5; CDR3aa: ASSYSGLRGETQY
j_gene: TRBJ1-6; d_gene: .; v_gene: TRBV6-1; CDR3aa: ASSELPGSSSYNSPLH
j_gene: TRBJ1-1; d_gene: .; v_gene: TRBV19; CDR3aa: ASSIEGPNTEAF
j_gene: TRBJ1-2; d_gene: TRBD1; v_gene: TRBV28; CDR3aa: ASGRGIYGYT
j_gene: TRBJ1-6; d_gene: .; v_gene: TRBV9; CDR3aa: ASSVGPGMVNSPLH
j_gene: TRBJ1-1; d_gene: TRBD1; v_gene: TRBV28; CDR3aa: ASSLSRGRGDAEAF
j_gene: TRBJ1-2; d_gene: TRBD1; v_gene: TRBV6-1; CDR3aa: ASSEGTGGSYGYT
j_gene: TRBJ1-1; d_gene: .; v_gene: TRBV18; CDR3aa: ASSLRHSVTEAF
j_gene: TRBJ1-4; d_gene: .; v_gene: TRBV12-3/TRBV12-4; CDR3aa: ASSLRVREKLF
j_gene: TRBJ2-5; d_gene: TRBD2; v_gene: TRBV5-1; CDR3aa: ASSLAKGAGGPLETQY
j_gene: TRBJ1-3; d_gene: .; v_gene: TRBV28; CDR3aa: ASSLGLVSGNTIY
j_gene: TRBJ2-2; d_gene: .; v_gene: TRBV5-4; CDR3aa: ASSPGHANTGELF
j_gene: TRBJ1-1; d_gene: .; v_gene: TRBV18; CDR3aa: ASSLSTNTEAF
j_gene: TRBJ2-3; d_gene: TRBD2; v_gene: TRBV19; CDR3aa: ASSIGGGRDTQY
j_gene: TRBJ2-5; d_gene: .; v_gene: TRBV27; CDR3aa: ASSSQEETQY
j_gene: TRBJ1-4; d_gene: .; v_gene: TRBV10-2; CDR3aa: ASSESPRLEKLF
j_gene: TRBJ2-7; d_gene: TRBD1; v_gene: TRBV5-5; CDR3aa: ASSWTGVSYEQY
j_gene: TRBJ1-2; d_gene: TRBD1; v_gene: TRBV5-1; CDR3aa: ASSYGQETSGYT
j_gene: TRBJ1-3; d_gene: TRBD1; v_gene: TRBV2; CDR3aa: ASSGTGVTGNTIY
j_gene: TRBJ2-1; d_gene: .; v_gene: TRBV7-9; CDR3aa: ASRLRVNEQF
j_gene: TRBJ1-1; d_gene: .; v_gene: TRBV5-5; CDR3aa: ASSFRAGTEAF
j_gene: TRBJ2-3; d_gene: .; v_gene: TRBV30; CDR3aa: AWPAPRFADTQY
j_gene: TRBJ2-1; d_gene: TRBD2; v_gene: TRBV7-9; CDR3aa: ASTLQTSGNEQF
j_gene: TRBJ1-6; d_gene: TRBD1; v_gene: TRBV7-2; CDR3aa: ASSLGGQEYSPLH
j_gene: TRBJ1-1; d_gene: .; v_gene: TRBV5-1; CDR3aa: ASDPTGTVNTEAF
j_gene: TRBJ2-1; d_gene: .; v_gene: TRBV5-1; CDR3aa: ASSPHLDRRDEQF
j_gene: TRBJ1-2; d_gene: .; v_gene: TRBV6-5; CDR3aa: ASSYSNKGYGYT
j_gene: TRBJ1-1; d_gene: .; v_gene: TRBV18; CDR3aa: ASSPLGGELNTEAF
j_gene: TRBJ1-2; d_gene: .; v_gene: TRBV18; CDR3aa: ASSPDLLKSDGYT
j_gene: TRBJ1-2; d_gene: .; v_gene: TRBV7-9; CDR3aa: ASSLEGTDYGYT